The 14 T cell receptor beta chains reported below all come from one sample, sequenced in a study of blood T cell repertoires in COVID-19 (dated by TCRdb to about 2020). Library preparation employed the immunoSEQ multiplex PCR assay. Held by TCRdb, this immuneACCESS table contains in-frame sequences only and omits some clones. Under half of the omission traces to an unresolved V gene where checked; the cause of the rest is unknown. The sample contains about 230,000 clones, roughly 90% of them found a single time. The ten largest clones capture less than 4% of the sample. Sequenced material: PBMCs or T cells enriched from blood (not recorded which). These receptors originate from a woman aged 30 to 39 with acute COVID-19.

The chain links TRBV30 to TRBJ2-5, with 8 bases aligning to TRBD2. The germline V gene has CDR1 GTSNPN and CDR2 SVGIG (reference sequence). The V gene end was trimmed by 2 bases and the J gene end by 5 bases; junction bases not matched to a gene: 13. The CDR3 is made up of 16 amino acids. The CDR3 reads CAWSSLPAGVRETQYF. Here the CDR3 DNA reads TGTGCCTGGAGTTCTCTGCCAGCGGGGGTTCGGGAGACCCAGTACTTC.

The J gene is TRBJ2-7, the V gene TRBV12-3 or TRBV12-4; D remains unclear. The CDR3 is 13 amino acids. V lost 3 bases and J 9 bases, leaving 15 bases between the germline ends. The CDR3 is CASSLSEVRRQYF. In DNA, the CDR3 is TGTGCCAGCAGTTTGTCCGAGGTGCGTAGGCAGTACTTC.

In this sample, this clone turned up a few times. The rearrangement joins TRBV5-6 to TRBJ1-6, with 9 bases matching TRBD1. Germline assignment: CDR1 SGHDT and CDR2 YYEEEE. The CDR3 spans 16 residues. V dropped 4 bases and J dropped 2; count of bases not matched to a gene: 4. The CDR3 nucleotides read TGTGCCAGCAGCCCGGGACAGGGTGCCTATAATTCACCCCTCCACTTT. Protein product: CASSPGQGAYNSPLHF.

This clone was observed once. Written as DNA, the CDR3 is TGTGCCAGCAGCCCCGGGACAGGGCTCTACGAGCAGTACTTC. This encodes CASSPGTGLYEQYF. The V gene is TRBV9, the J gene TRBJ2-7; 9 bases agree with TRBD1. Germline values: CDR1 SGDLS, CDR2 YYNGEE. This CDR3 has 14 amino acids. With V trimmed by 4 bases and J by 3 bases, 5 bases remained unmatched.

The chain combines TRBV9 with TRBJ2-3; D is perhaps TRBD1 (6 bases). CDR1 SGDLS and CDR2 YYNGEE come from the germline V gene. V lost 0 bases, J lost 4 bases, and 15 bases lay in between. The CDR3 runs to 16 residues. This CDR3 reads CASSVGGNRVADTQYF. The CDR3, as DNA: TGTGCCAGCAGCGTAGGAGGTAACAGGGTCGCAGATACGCAGTATTTT. Based on the CDR3 plus reference TRBV9 and TRBJ2-3, the full variable domain is DSGVTQTPKHLITATGQRVTLRCSPRSGDLSVYWYQQSLDQGLQFLIQYYNGEERAKGNILERFSAQQFPDLHSELNLSSLELGDSALYFCASSVGGNRVADTQYFGPGTRLTVL.

This CDR3 is CASSLDRGQETQYF. The CDR3 DNA is TGTGCCAGCAGCTTAGACAGGGGACAAGAGACCCAGTACTTC. J is TRBJ2-5 and V is TRBV11-2; D possibly corresponds to TRBD1 (6 bases). This CDR3 comprises 14 residues. The V end lost 0 bases, the J end lost 2 bases, and 7 bases lay between the germline ends. The germline CDR1 and CDR2 sequences are SGHAT and FQNNGV.

The V call is TRBV5-1, the J call TRBJ2-1; no definite D call. Per germline, CDR1 SGHRS and CDR2 YFSETQ. This CDR3 region has 12 residues. V lost 1 base and J lost 5, with 4 bases in between. CDR3 nucleotide sequence: TGCGCCAGCAGCTTGTACAACAATGAGCAGTTCTTC. It specifies CASSLYNNEQFF.

This chain connects TRBV7-3 to TRBJ2-2; weak D call: TRBD2 (5 bases). This CDR3 spans 14 amino acids. CDR1 is SGHTA, CDR2 FQGTGA, per germline. The V gene lost 2 bases and the J gene lost 7 bases, with 11 bases spanning the gap. Written as DNA, the CDR3 is TGTGCCAGCAGCTTAGGAGCCGGGAACGGGGAGCTGTTTTTT. Amino acids: CASSLGAGNGELFF. Based on the CDR3 plus reference TRBV7-3 and TRBJ2-2, the full variable domain is GAGVSQTPSNKVTEKGKYVELRCDPISGHTALYWYRQSLGQGPEFLIYFQGTGAADDSGLPNDRFFAVRPEGSVSTLKIQRTERGDSAVYLCASSLGAGNGELFFGEGSRLTVL.

This rearrangement joins TRBV6-5 to TRBJ1-2; 8 nucleotides agree with TRBD1. The V gene's germline CDR1 is MNHEY and CDR2 SVGAGI. Trimming took 8 bases from V and 5 from J; bases not matched to a gene: 10. This CDR3 region has 14 residues. The CDR3: CASRAPDRGYGYTF. The CDR3 DNA follows: TGTGCCAGCCGAGCACCCGACAGGGGTTATGGCTACACCTTC.

The V gene is TRBV13, the J gene TRBJ1-1; no reliable D call. Deletions cut 1 base from V and 1 base from J, with 13 bases between. The V gene's germline CDR1 is PRHDT and CDR2 FYEKMQ (reference sequence). The length of the CDR3 is 16 residues. The CDR3, as DNA: TGTGCCAGCAGCTTAGAAAGCTATCCAGGGAACACTGAAGCTTTCTTT. It is translated as CASSLESYPGNTEAFF.

V usage is TRBV10-1 and J usage is TRBJ2-7; possibly TRBD2 for D (5 bases). Deletions cut 2 bases from V and 3 bases from J, with 8 bases between. This CDR3 comprises 13 residues. Germline assignment: CDR1 WNHNN and CDR2 SYGVQD (reference sequence). The CDR3 sequence is CASSETSFYEQYF. In nucleotides, the CDR3 is TGCGCCAGCAGTGAGACTAGTTTCTACGAGCAGTACTTC.

The chain's CDR3 is CAITQDRTLYGYTF. CDR3 bases: TGTGCCATCACCCAGGACAGGACTTTATATGGCTACACCTTC. The chain joins TRBV10-3 to TRBJ1-2; 7 bases map to TRBD1. The CDR3 loop spans 14 amino acids. V was clipped by 7 bases and J by 5 bases; unmatched bases: 10. From germline, CDR1 is ENHRY and CDR2 SYGVKD.

The chain combines TRBV20-1 with TRBJ2-1; TRBD2 aligns across 7 bases. Germline trimming cut 3 bases from V and 5 bases from J; bases unmatched to any gene: 10. Germline V CDR1 and CDR2: DFQATT, SNEGSKA (reference sequence). This CDR3 is built from 15 residues. In nucleotides, the CDR3 is TGCAGTGCTAGTCTGCCCGGCGGGGGAAACAATGAGCAGTTCTTC. Translating it yields CSASLPGGGNNEQFF.

This clone came up once. The genes are TRBV18 and TRBJ1-5, with TRBD1 identical over 8 bases. Trimming cost V 3 bases and J 6 bases; bases outside gene matches: 4. The CDR3 loop spans 14 amino acids. Germline assignment: CDR1 KGHSH and CDR2 LQKENI. CDR3 amino acids: CASSPDREGQPQHF. Here the CDR3 DNA reads TGTGCCAGCTCACCGGACAGGGAGGGTCAGCCCCAGCATTTT.